The following is a TCR beta chain sequence with its context. Antigen: not known. Generated by immunoSEQ multiplex PCR, the TCRdb table keeps only in-frame clones and is missing some. The data show roughly 98,000 clones, approximately 90% seen once. These data belong to a study of cytomegalovirus exposure and HLA in healthy donors. These donors were members of the approximately 110-subject validation cohort, a group separate from the approximately 700-subject first cohort. The CDR3 totals 13 residues. The V end was cut by 8 bases, the J end by 2 bases, with 10 bases between. The germline V gene encodes CDR1 MNHNS and CDR2 SASEGT. Broader study findings: It was around 160 TCR beta chains that were listed as cytomegalovirus-associated. First-cohort TCR clusters were later found to tend to co-occur in the 120 or so validation repertoires. In vitro assays verified that a few CMV-associated chains recognized CMV antigens specifically.

Sequenced input: PBMCs. The clonotype was recovered from a woman in her twenties or thirties in good health and CMV-seronegative. The chain combines TRBV6-1 with TRBJ2-1; tentative D call: TRBD2 (6 bases). CDR3 sequence: CASGAGPYNEQFF. The DNA for the CDR3 is TGTGCCAGCGGGGCGGGACCCTACAATGAGCAGTTCTTC.